This is a list of T cell receptor beta chains from one sample in a study of CD8 T cells in ankylosing spondylitis. One entry per CDR3 protein, called by TCRdb with MiXCR from the 5' RACE reads. The table lists approximately 200,000 distinct CDR3 sequences, roughly 13% of them singletons, with 15% to 20% in the top ten. Sequences were obtained from blood, either unsorted or a sorted T cell fraction (not recorded which). The receptor set was obtained from a male donor with ankylosing spondylitis or in good health (not recorded which). The CDR3 runs from the conserved cysteine through the conserved F or W. Each record gives: clone size, D gene, V gene, J gene, CDR3 protein, CDR3 DNA. A D gene is named only where the DNA matches it firmly. The size entry is marked missing in some rows and otherwise reads once, few, many or a size class.

clone size: NA; D gene: NA; V gene: TRBV12-3/TRBV12-4; J gene: TRBJ1-1; CDR3 protein: CASRPSGAEAFF; CDR3 DNA: TGTGCCAGTAGGCCCTCGGGCGCTGAAGCTTTCTTT
clone size: NA; D gene: NA; V gene: TRBV3-1; J gene: TRBJ2-3; CDR3 protein: CASSLLAGKTDTQYF; CDR3 DNA: TGTGCCAGCAGCCTTTTGGCAGGGAAAACAGATACGCAGTATTTT
clone size: many; D gene: TRBD2; V gene: TRBV11-2; J gene: TRBJ2-1; CDR3 protein: CASSLDGLTSRRTTYNEQFF; CDR3 DNA: TGTGCCAGCAGCTTAGACGGGCTGACTAGCAGGCGAACCACCTACAATGAGCAGTTCTTC
clone size: NA; D gene: NA; V gene: TRBV5-1; J gene: TRBJ2-7; CDR3 protein: CASSPGVGALDEQYF; CDR3 DNA: TGCGCCAGCAGCCCTGGGGTCGGGGCTTTAGACGAGCAGTACTTC
clone size: few; D gene: NA; V gene: TRBV12-3/TRBV12-4; J gene: TRBJ1-6; CDR3 protein: CASTPGNSPLHF; CDR3 DNA: TGTGCCAGCACCCCGGGCAATTCACCCCTCCACTTT
clone size: few; D gene: NA; V gene: TRBV6-1; J gene: TRBJ2-7; CDR3 protein: CASSAVYYEQYF; CDR3 DNA: TGTGCCAGCAGTGCCGTTTACTACGAGCAGTACTTC
clone size: many; D gene: NA; V gene: TRBV27; J gene: TRBJ2-1; CDR3 protein: CASSLRGSSYNEQFF; CDR3 DNA: TGTGCCAGCAGTTTAAGGGGGAGCTCCTACAATGAGCAGTTCTTC
clone size: NA; D gene: TRBD2; V gene: TRBV7-9; J gene: TRBJ2-1; CDR3 protein: CASSPPTSVPYNEQFF; CDR3 DNA: TGTGCCAGCAGCCCACCGACTAGCGTACCCTACAATGAGCAGTTCTTC
clone size: NA; D gene: TRBD1; V gene: TRBV6-2/TRBV6-3; J gene: TRBJ2-2; CDR3 protein: CASSPTGSGGELFF; CDR3 DNA: TGTGCCAGCAGTCCGACAGGGAGCGGCGGGGAGCTGTTTTTT
clone size: few; D gene: NA; V gene: TRBV7-9; J gene: TRBJ1-2; CDR3 protein: CASMLGARPYGYTF; CDR3 DNA: TGTGCCAGCATGCTTGGGGCCAGGCCCTATGGCTACACCTTC
clone size: NA; D gene: TRBD2; V gene: TRBV7-9; J gene: TRBJ2-7; CDR3 protein: CASSSTRGGGLSYEQYF; CDR3 DNA: TGTGCCAGCAGCTCCACCCGGGGGGGAGGGCTTTCCTACGAGCAGTACTTC
clone size: few; D gene: NA; V gene: TRBV5-1; J gene: TRBJ1-1; CDR3 protein: CASSLRPGWTEAFF; CDR3 DNA: TGCGCCAGCAGCTTGAGGCCGGGATGGACTGAAGCTTTCTTT
clone size: NA; D gene: TRBD2; V gene: TRBV3-1; J gene: TRBJ2-1; CDR3 protein: CASSQDLTSGLYNEQFF; CDR3 DNA: TGTGCCAGCAGCCAAGACCTGACTAGCGGGCTCTACAATGAGCAGTTCTTC
clone size: NA; D gene: NA; V gene: TRBV11-3; J gene: TRBJ2-3; CDR3 protein: CASSLGGGYTDTQYF; CDR3 DNA: TGTGCCAGCAGCTTAGGGGGAGGATACACAGATACGCAGTATTTT
clone size: many; D gene: NA; V gene: TRBV3-1; J gene: TRBJ2-7; CDR3 protein: CASSTNPGHHRRYF; CDR3 DNA: TGTGCCAGCAGCACCAATCCGGGACATCACCGTAGGTACTTC
clone size: many; D gene: NA; V gene: TRBV29-1; J gene: TRBJ1-2; CDR3 protein: CSARRAEELYGYTF; CDR3 DNA: TGCAGCGCCCGACGGGCAGAGGAGCTATATGGCTACACCTTC
clone size: NA; D gene: NA; V gene: TRBV12-3/TRBV12-4; J gene: TRBJ2-7; CDR3 protein: CASSFGTFYEQYF; CDR3 DNA: TGTGCCAGCAGTTTCGGCACGTTCTACGAGCAGTACTTC
clone size: NA; D gene: TRBD1; V gene: TRBV19; J gene: TRBJ2-5; CDR3 protein: CASSAPGQETQYF; CDR3 DNA: TGTGCCAGTAGTGCGCCGGGACAGGAGACCCAGTACTTC
clone size: few; D gene: NA; V gene: TRBV24-1; J gene: TRBJ1-5; CDR3 protein: CATSVRGGYNQPQHF; CDR3 DNA: TGTGCCACCAGTGTGCGAGGAGGGTATAACCAGCCCCAGCATTTT
clone size: many; D gene: NA; V gene: TRBV2; J gene: TRBJ1-2; CDR3 protein: CASSETVPYGYTF; CDR3 DNA: TGTGCCAGCAGTGAAACAGTTCCCTATGGCTACACCTTC
clone size: many; D gene: NA; V gene: TRBV6-1; J gene: TRBJ2-5; CDR3 protein: CASSEATASQETQYF; CDR3 DNA: TGTGCCAGCAGTGAAGCTACCGCATCCCAAGAGACCCAGTACTTC
clone size: NA; D gene: NA; V gene: TRBV5-6; J gene: TRBJ2-7; CDR3 protein: CASSKTYEQYF; CDR3 DNA: TGTGCCAGCTCGAAAACCTACGAGCAGTACTTC
clone size: few; D gene: TRBD1; V gene: TRBV4-1; J gene: TRBJ1-2; CDR3 protein: CASSHQTGVPSGYTF; CDR3 DNA: TGCGCCAGCAGCCACCAGACAGGGGTGCCTTCTGGCTACACCTTC
clone size: many; D gene: TRBD2; V gene: TRBV4-1; J gene: TRBJ2-7; CDR3 protein: CASSQDPSGGSYEQYF; CDR3 DNA: TGCGCCAGCAGCCAAGATCCAAGCGGGGGGTCCTACGAGCAGTACTTC
clone size: NA; D gene: NA; V gene: TRBV6-5; J gene: TRBJ1-3; CDR3 protein: CASSYSGRLNTIYF; CDR3 DNA: TGTGCCAGCAGTTACTCGGGACGGTTAAACACCATATATTTT
clone size: NA; D gene: TRBD1; V gene: TRBV5-1; J gene: TRBJ2-1; CDR3 protein: CASSPGQGNNEQFF; CDR3 DNA: TGCGCCAGCAGCCCGGGACAGGGGAACAATGAGCAGTTCTTC
clone size: many; D gene: TRBD2; V gene: TRBV10-2; J gene: TRBJ2-2; CDR3 protein: CATREGGTGELFF; CDR3 DNA: TGCGCCACCCGGGAGGGCGGCACCGGGGAGCTGTTTTTT
clone size: NA; D gene: NA; V gene: TRBV19; J gene: TRBJ2-4; CDR3 protein: CASSYVSRDIQYF; CDR3 DNA: TGTGCCAGTAGTTACGTATCGAGGGACATTCAGTACTTC
clone size: once; D gene: NA; V gene: TRBV7-8; J gene: TRBJ2-7; CDR3 protein: CASSPKGVPYEQYF; CDR3 DNA: TGTGCCAGCAGCCCCAAGGGGGTTCCCTACGAGCAGTACTTC
clone size: few; D gene: TRBD1; V gene: TRBV5-1; J gene: TRBJ2-7; CDR3 protein: CASSLESTGAYEQYF; CDR3 DNA: TGCGCCAGCAGCTTGGAGTCGACAGGGGCCTACGAGCAGTACTTC
clone size: NA; D gene: NA; V gene: TRBV4-1; J gene: TRBJ1-5; CDR3 protein: CASSQVRGGDQPQHF; CDR3 DNA: TGCGCCAGCAGCCAAGTGAGGGGAGGGGATCAGCCCCAGCATTTT
clone size: many; D gene: TRBD1; V gene: TRBV4-1; J gene: TRBJ1-2; CDR3 protein: CASSQPGQGENTF; CDR3 DNA: TGCGCCAGCAGCCAACCGGGACAGGGGGAAAACACCTTC
clone size: NA; D gene: NA; V gene: TRBV27; J gene: TRBJ2-5; CDR3 protein: CASSLSMGWNLQETQYF; CDR3 DNA: TGTGCCAGCAGTTTATCGATGGGGTGGAATCTACAAGAGACCCAGTACTTC
clone size: NA; D gene: NA; V gene: TRBV20-1; J gene: TRBJ2-2; CDR3 protein: CSAQEGPGELFF; CDR3 DNA: TGCAGTGCCCAGGAAGGGCCCGGGGAGCTGTTTTTT
clone size: once; D gene: NA; V gene: TRBV3-1; J gene: TRBJ1-1; CDR3 protein: CASSREPGNTEAFF; CDR3 DNA: TGTGCCAGCAGCCGGGAACCCGGGAACACTGAAGCTTTCTTT
clone size: NA; D gene: TRBD1; V gene: TRBV30; J gene: TRBJ2-3; CDR3 protein: CAWSPETGYTDTQYF; CDR3 DNA: TGTGCCTGGAGCCCCGAGACAGGGTACACAGATACGCAGTATTTT
clone size: many; D gene: NA; V gene: TRBV4-1; J gene: TRBJ2-7; CDR3 protein: CASSHGSWENYEQYF; CDR3 DNA: TGCGCCAGCAGCCATGGTTCATGGGAGAATTACGAGCAGTACTTC
clone size: few; D gene: TRBD2; V gene: TRBV3-1; J gene: TRBJ2-5; CDR3 protein: CASSPLAGVAQETQYF; CDR3 DNA: TGTGCCAGCAGCCCCCTAGCGGGAGTTGCCCAAGAGACCCAGTACTTC
clone size: NA; D gene: NA; V gene: TRBV5-4; J gene: TRBJ2-1; CDR3 protein: CASSSIDSGRNNEQFF; CDR3 DNA: TGTGCCAGCAGTTCCATAGATTCCGGGCGGAACAATGAGCAGTTCTTC
clone size: many; D gene: TRBD2; V gene: TRBV7-9; J gene: TRBJ2-3; CDR3 protein: CASSLTSGYTDTQYF; CDR3 DNA: TGTGCCAGCAGCTTAACTAGCGGATACACAGATACGCAGTATTTT
clone size: few; D gene: TRBD2; V gene: TRBV10-3; J gene: TRBJ2-1; CDR3 protein: CAIRGLAGEGSNEQFF; CDR3 DNA: TGTGCCATCAGAGGACTAGCGGGAGAGGGTAGCAATGAGCAGTTCTTC
clone size: few; D gene: TRBD1; V gene: TRBV20-1; J gene: TRBJ1-2; CDR3 protein: CSARGQGEGANYGYTF; CDR3 DNA: TGCAGTGCTAGGGGACAGGGCGAAGGTGCTAACTATGGCTACACCTTC
clone size: few; D gene: TRBD2; V gene: TRBV11-2; J gene: TRBJ2-3; CDR3 protein: CASSFPAGAYGTDTQYF; CDR3 DNA: TGTGCCAGCAGCTTCCCAGCGGGGGCTTACGGCACAGATACGCAGTATTTT
clone size: NA; D gene: NA; V gene: TRBV12-3/TRBV12-4; J gene: TRBJ2-1; CDR3 protein: CASSLGGPRGQFF; CDR3 DNA: TGTGCCAGCAGTTTAGGGGGTCCCCGAGGGCAGTTCTTC
clone size: many; D gene: NA; V gene: TRBV4-1; J gene: TRBJ1-1; CDR3 protein: CASSPRGFPQLAFF; CDR3 DNA: TGCGCCAGCAGCCCGAGGGGGTTCCCCCAGTTAGCTTTCTTT
clone size: NA; D gene: NA; V gene: TRBV3-1; J gene: TRBJ2-3; CDR3 protein: CASSQEGLRADTQYF; CDR3 DNA: TGTGCCAGCAGCCAAGAGGGGTTGCGGGCAGATACGCAGTATTTT
clone size: many; D gene: TRBD2; V gene: TRBV12-3/TRBV12-4; J gene: TRBJ2-5; CDR3 protein: CASSQSGGETQYF; CDR3 DNA: TGTGCCAGCAGTCAAAGCGGGGGAGAGACCCAGTACTTC
clone size: NA; D gene: TRBD1; V gene: TRBV4-1; J gene: TRBJ1-5; CDR3 protein: CASSQDKAGGHQPQHF; CDR3 DNA: TGCGCCAGCAGCCAAGATAAGGCAGGGGGCCATCAGCCCCAGCATTTT
clone size: NA; D gene: TRBD2; V gene: TRBV29-1; J gene: TRBJ2-3; CDR3 protein: CSVGGGTDTQYF; CDR3 DNA: TGCAGCGTTGGGGGGGGTACAGATACGCAGTATTTT
clone size: NA; D gene: TRBD2; V gene: TRBV4-1; J gene: TRBJ2-3; CDR3 protein: CASSQDLLAADTQYF; CDR3 DNA: TGCGCCAGCAGCCAAGATCTCCTAGCGGCCGATACGCAGTATTTT
clone size: NA; D gene: NA; V gene: TRBV19; J gene: TRBJ2-3; CDR3 protein: CASSIGPAADTQYF; CDR3 DNA: TGTGCCAGTAGTATAGGGCCCGCGGCGGATACGCAGTATTTT
clone size: NA; D gene: TRBD1; V gene: TRBV7-9; J gene: TRBJ1-1; CDR3 protein: CASSDRVGNTEAFF; CDR3 DNA: TGTGCCAGCAGCGACAGGGTTGGGAACACTGAAGCTTTCTTT
clone size: NA; D gene: NA; V gene: TRBV2; J gene: TRBJ2-7; CDR3 protein: CASSSAPNYEQYF; CDR3 DNA: TGTGCCAGCAGTTCGGCCCCCAACTACGAGCAGTACTTC
clone size: NA; D gene: TRBD1; V gene: TRBV12-3/TRBV12-4; J gene: TRBJ1-1; CDR3 protein: CASSPSLDRVYTEAFF; CDR3 DNA: TGTGCCAGCAGTCCCAGCCTGGACAGGGTGTACACTGAAGCTTTCTTT
clone size: few; D gene: NA; V gene: TRBV12-3/TRBV12-4; J gene: TRBJ2-4; CDR3 protein: CASSLALRANIQYF; CDR3 DNA: TGTGCCAGCAGTTTAGCGCTAAGAGCGAACATTCAGTACTTC